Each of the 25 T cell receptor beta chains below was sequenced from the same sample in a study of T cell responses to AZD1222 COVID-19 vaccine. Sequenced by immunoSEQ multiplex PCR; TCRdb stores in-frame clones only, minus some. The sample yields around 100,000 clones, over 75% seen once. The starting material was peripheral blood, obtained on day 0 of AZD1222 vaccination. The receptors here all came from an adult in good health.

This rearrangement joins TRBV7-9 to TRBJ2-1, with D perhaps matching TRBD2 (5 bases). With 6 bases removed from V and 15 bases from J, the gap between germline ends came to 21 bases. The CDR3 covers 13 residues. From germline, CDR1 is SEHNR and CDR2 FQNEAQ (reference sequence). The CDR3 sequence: CASSPVVASSTFF. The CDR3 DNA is TGTGCCAGCAGTCCAGTAGTGGCTAGCTCCACGTTCTTC.

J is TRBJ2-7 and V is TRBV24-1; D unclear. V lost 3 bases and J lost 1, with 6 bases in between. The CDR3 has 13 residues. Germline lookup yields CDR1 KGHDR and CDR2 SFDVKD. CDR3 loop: CATSDDTSYEQYF. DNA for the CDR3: TGTGCCACCAGTGATGACACGTCCTACGAGCAGTACTTC.

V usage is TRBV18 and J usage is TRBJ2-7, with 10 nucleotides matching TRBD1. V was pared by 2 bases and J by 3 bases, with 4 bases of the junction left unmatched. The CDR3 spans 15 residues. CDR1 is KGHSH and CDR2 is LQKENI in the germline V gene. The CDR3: CASSPSGQGIYEQYF. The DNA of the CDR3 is TGTGCCAGCTCACCATCGGGACAGGGGATCTACGAGCAGTACTTC.

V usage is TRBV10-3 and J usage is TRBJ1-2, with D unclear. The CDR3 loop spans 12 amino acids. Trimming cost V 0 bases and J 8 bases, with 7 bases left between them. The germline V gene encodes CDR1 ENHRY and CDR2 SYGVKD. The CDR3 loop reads CAISESTVGYTF. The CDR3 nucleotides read TGTGCCATCAGTGAGTCGACCGTGGGCTACACCTTC.

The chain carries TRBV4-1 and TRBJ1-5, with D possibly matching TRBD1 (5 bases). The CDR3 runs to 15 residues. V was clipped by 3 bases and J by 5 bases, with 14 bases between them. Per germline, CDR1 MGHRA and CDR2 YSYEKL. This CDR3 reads CASSQTSGYDQPQHF. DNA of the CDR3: TGCGCCAGCAGCCAGACCTCAGGGTATGATCAGCCCCAGCATTTT.

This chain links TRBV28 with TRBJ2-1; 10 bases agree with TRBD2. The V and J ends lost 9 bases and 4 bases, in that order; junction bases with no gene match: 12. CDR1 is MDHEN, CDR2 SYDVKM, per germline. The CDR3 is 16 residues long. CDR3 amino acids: CASQPILAGAYNEQFF. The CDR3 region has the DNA TGTGCCAGTCAACCCATCCTAGCGGGAGCTTACAATGAGCAGTTCTTC.

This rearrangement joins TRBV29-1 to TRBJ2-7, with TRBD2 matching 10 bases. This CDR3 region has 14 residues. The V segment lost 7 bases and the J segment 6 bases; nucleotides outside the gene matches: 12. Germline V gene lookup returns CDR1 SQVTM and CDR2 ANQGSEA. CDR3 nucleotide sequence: TGCAGCGGCGTAGCGGGAGGACCCCGGGGCGAGCAGTACTTC. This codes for CSGVAGGPRGEQYF.

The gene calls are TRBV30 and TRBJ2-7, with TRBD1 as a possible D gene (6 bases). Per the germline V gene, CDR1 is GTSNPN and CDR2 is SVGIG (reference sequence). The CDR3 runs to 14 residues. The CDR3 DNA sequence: TGTTTGGGGCCCTTCGGACAGACTTGTACGAAGCAGTACTTC. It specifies CLGPFGQTCTKQYF.

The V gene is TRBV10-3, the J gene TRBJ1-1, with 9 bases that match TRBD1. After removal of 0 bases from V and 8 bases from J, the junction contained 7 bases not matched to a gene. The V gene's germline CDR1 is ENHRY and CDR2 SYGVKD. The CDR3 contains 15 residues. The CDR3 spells CAISESTGGVTEAFF. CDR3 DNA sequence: TGTGCCATCAGTGAGTCGACAGGGGGGGTGACCGAAGCTTTCTTT.

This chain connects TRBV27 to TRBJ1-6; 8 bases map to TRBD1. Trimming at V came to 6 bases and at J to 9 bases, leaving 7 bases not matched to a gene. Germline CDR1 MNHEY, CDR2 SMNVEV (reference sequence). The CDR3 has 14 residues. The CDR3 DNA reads TGTGCCAGCAGCCCGGGACAGGTGGGTTCACCCCTCCACTTT. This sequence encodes CASSPGQVGSPLHF.

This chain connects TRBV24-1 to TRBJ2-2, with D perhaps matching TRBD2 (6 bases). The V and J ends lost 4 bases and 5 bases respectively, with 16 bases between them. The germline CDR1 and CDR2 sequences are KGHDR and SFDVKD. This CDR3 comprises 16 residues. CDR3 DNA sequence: TGTGCCACCAGTGAGGGGGGAAGCCCGGGAACCGGGGAGCTGTTTTTT. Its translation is CATSEGGSPGTGELFF.

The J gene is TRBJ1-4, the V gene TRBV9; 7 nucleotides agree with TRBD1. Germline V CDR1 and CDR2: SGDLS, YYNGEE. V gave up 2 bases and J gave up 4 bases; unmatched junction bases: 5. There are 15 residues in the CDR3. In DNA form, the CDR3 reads TGTGCCAGCAGCGTCACAGGGGCCGGTAATGAAAAACTGTTTTTT. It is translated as CASSVTGAGNEKLFF.

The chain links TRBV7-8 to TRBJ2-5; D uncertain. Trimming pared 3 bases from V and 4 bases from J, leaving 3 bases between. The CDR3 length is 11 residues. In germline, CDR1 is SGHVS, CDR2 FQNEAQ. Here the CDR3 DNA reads TGTGCCAGCAGCTTGTCAGAGACCCAGTACTTC. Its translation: CASSLSETQYF.

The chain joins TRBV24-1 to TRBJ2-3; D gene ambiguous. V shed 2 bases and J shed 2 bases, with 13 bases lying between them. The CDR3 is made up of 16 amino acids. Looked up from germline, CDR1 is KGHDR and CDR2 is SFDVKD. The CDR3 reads CATSDYGPRTTDTQYF. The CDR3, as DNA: TGTGCCACCAGTGATTATGGCCCGAGAACCACAGATACGCAGTATTTT.

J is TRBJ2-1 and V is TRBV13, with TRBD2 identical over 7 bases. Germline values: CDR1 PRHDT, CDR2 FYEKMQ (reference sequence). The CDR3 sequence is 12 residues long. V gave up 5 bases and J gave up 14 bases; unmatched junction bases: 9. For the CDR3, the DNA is TGTGCCAGCAGCCCACGGGGAGGGCCCAAGTTCTTC. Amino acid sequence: CASSPRGGPKFF.

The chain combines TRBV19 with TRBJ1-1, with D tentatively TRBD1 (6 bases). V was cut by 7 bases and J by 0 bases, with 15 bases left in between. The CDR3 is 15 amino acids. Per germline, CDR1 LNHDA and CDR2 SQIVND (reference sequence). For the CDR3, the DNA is TGTGCCAGTACCATGGGTGGGGGCTTGAACACTGAAGCTTTCTTT. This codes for CASTMGGGLNTEAFF.

For the CDR3, the DNA is TGTGCCAGCAGCGTACAAGCGGGGAACACAGATACGCAGTATTTT. Translation gives CASSVQAGNTDTQYF. The chain carries TRBV9 and TRBJ2-3; 7 nucleotides align to TRBD2. After removal of 1 base from V and 2 bases from J, the junction contained 4 bases not matched to a gene. There are 15 residues in the CDR3. Germline CDR1 is SGDLS and CDR2 is YYNGEE.

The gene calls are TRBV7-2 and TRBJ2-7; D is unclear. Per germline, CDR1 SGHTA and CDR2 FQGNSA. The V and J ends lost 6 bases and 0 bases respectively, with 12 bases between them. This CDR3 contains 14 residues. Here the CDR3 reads CASSLDQFSYEQYF. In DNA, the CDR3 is TGTGCCAGCAGTTTGGACCAATTCTCCTACGAGCAGTACTTC.

CDR3 DNA: TGTGCCAGCAGCTCGGGACTAGCGTACAATGAGCAGTTCTTC. Translated: CASSSGLAYNEQFF. The gene calls are TRBV11-3 and TRBJ2-1; 10 bases fit TRBD2. V shed 4 bases, J shed 4 bases, and the junction held 1 base outside the gene matches. Germline assignment: CDR1 SGHNT and CDR2 YENEEA. The CDR3 is made up of 14 amino acids. Together with reference TRBV11-3 and TRBJ2-1, the CDR3 gives the full variable domain: EAGVVQSPRYKIIEKKQPVAFWCNPISGHNTLYWYLQNLGQGPELLIRYENEEAVDDSQLPKDRFSAERLKGVDSTLKIQPAELGDSAVYLCASSSGLAYNEQFFGPGTRLTVL.

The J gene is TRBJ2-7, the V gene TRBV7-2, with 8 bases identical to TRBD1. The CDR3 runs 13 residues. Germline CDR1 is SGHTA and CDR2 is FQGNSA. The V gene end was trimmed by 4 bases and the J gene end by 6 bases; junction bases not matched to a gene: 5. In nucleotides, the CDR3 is TGTGCCAGCAGCTCTCAGGGGGCTGGCGAGCAGTACTTC. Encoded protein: CASSSQGAGEQYF.

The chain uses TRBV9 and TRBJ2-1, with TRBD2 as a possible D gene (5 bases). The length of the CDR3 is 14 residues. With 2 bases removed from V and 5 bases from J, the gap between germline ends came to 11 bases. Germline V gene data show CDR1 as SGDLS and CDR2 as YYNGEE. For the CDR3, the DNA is TGTGCCAGCAGCGTCGGGAACGGGAACAATGAGCAGTTCTTC. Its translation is CASSVGNGNNEQFF. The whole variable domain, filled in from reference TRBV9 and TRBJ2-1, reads DSGVTQTPKHLITATGQRVTLRCSPRSGDLSVYWYQQSLDQGLQFLIQYYNGEERAKGNILERFSAQQFPDLHSELNLSSLELGDSALYFCASSVGNGNNEQFFGPGTRLTVL.

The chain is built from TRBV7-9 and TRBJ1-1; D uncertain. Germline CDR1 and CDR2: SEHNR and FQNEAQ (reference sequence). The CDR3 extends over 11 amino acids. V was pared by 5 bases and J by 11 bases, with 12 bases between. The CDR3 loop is CASSVAFRAFF. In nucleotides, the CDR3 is TGTGCCAGCAGCGTCGCTTTCAGGGCTTTCTTT.

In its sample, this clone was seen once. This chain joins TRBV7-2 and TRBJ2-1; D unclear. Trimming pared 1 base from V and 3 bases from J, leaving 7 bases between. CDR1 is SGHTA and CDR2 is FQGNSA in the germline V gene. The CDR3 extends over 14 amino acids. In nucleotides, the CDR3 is TGTGCCAGCAGCTTAGATGGCAGCTACAATGAGCAGTTCTTC. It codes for CASSLDGSYNEQFF.

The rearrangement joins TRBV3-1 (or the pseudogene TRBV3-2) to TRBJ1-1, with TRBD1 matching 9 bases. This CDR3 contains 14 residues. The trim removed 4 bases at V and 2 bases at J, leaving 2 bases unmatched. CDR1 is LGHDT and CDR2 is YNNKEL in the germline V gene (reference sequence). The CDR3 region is CASSPGQGNTEAFF. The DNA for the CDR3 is TGTGCCAGCAGCCCGGGACAGGGAAACACTGAAGCTTTCTTT.

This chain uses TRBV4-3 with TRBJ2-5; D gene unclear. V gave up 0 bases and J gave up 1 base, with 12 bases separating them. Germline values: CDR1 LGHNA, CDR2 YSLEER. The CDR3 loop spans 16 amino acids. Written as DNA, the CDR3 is TGCGCCAGCAGCCAAGATCGCGTCGGAGTCCAAGAGACCCAGTACTTC. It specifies CASSQDRVGVQETQYF.